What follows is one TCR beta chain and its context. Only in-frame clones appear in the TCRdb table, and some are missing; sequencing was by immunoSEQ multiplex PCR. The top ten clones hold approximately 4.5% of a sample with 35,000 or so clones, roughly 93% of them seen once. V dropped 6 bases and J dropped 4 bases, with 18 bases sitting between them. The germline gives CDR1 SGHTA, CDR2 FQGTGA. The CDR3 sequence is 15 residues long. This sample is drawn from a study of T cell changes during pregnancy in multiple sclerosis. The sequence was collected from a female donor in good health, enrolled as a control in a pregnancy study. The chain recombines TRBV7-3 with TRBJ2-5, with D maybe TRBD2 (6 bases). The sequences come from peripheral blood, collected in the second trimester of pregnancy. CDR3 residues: CASSPIGGVGETQYF. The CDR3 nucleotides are TGTGCCAGCAGTCCGATCGGAGGGGTTGGAGAGACCCAGTACTTC. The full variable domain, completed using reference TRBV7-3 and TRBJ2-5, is GAGVSQTPSNKVTEKGKYVELRCDPISGHTALYWYRQSLGQGPEFLIYFQGTGAADDSGLPNDRFFAVRPEGSVSTLKIQRTERGDSAVYLCASSPIGGVGETQYFGPGTRLLVL.